The rows below give T cell receptor beta chains drawn from one sample of a study of Tregs in tolerant kidney transplant recipients. This table comes from immunoSEQ multiplex PCR, and its TCRdb copy is limited to in-frame clones, with some not included. There are fewer than 95,000 clones in the sample; over 85% occur only once, and around 1.6% lies in the top ten. The starting material was CD4+ T cells from blood (PBMCs), obtained 12 months after the transplant. The receptors originated from a human patient who received a combined kidney and bone marrow transplant. Some T cells may be supplied by the graft donor. Each CDR3 is given with its conserved first and last residue.

v_call: TRBV28
j_call: TRBJ2-1
cdr3_aa: CASRPGQGYNEQFF

v_call: TRBV6-5
j_call: TRBJ1-6
cdr3_aa: CASTPPGPNSPLHF

v_call: TRBV11-3
j_call: TRBJ2-5
cdr3_aa: CASSLRRLPTPQETQYF

v_call: TRBV6-5
j_call: TRBJ2-1
cdr3_aa: CASSYSLVGLVYEQFF

v_call: TRBV5-1
j_call: TRBJ2-5
cdr3_aa: CASSSGLAGGQETQYF

v_call: TRBV5-1
j_call: TRBJ2-3
cdr3_aa: CASSVDRVLSSVSDTQYF

v_call: TRBV5-1
j_call: TRBJ2-7
cdr3_aa: CASNAGTLSSYEQYF

v_call: TRBV4-2
j_call: TRBJ1-6
cdr3_aa: CASSQDGTYNSPLHF

v_call: TRBV21-1
j_call: TRBJ2-7
cdr3_aa: CASSRPTGLYEQYF

v_call: TRBV7-2
j_call: TRBJ2-5
cdr3_aa: CASSFEHQETQYF

v_call: TRBV19
j_call: TRBJ2-2
cdr3_aa: CASSPRTGGALPGELFF

v_call: TRBV25-1
j_call: TRBJ2-5
cdr3_aa: CASSEMRVETQYF

v_call: TRBV5-1
j_call: TRBJ2-5
cdr3_aa: CASTQSPGQEETQYF

v_call: TRBV5-4
j_call: TRBJ1-2
cdr3_aa: CASSFYRGSGYTF

v_call: TRBV7-6
j_call: TRBJ1-4
cdr3_aa: CASSRQGINEKLFF

v_call: TRBV7-2
j_call: TRBJ2-1
cdr3_aa: CASSFAQGALEQFF

v_call: TRBV2
j_call: TRBJ2-5
cdr3_aa: CASDQTAGVSPQYF

v_call: TRBV27
j_call: TRBJ1-1
cdr3_aa: CASSFSGPNTEAFF

v_call: TRBV30
j_call: TRBJ2-7
cdr3_aa: CAWNRINYEQYF

v_call: TRBV5-8
j_call: TRBJ2-1
cdr3_aa: CASSFGTTPPFF

v_call: TRBV5-5
j_call: TRBJ2-7
cdr3_aa: CASSFQGAREQYF

v_call: TRBV5-1
j_call: TRBJ2-2
cdr3_aa: CASSFLPQGTGGAYTGELFF

v_call: TRBV6-5
j_call: TRBJ1-1
cdr3_aa: CASSYSREANTEAFF

v_call: TRBV4-2
j_call: TRBJ2-1
cdr3_aa: CASSLPGLAYNEQFF

v_call: TRBV2
j_call: TRBJ2-6
cdr3_aa: CASSGSSGANVLTF

v_call: TRBV6-6
j_call: TRBJ1-1
cdr3_aa: CASSYRGRGTEAFF

v_call: TRBV19
j_call: TRBJ2-1
cdr3_aa: CASSTHGDRADNEQFF

v_call: TRBV4-3
j_call: TRBJ1-1
cdr3_aa: CASSQVSGMNTEAFF

v_call: TRBV20-1
j_call: TRBJ1-2
cdr3_aa: CSGSGISDYTF

v_call: TRBV27
j_call: TRBJ2-2
cdr3_aa: CASKPRGLTPAGELFF

v_call: TRBV7-6
j_call: TRBJ1-4
cdr3_aa: CASSPIQGVVEKLFF

v_call: TRBV7-9
j_call: TRBJ2-1
cdr3_aa: CASSLYGTSGRGYEQFF

v_call: TRBV19
j_call: TRBJ2-7
cdr3_aa: CASSNRDRVGEQYF

v_call: TRBV19
j_call: TRBJ1-2
cdr3_aa: CASSKGQGAYGYTF

v_call: TRBV19
j_call: TRBJ2-7
cdr3_aa: CASSMGPGQLYEQYF

v_call: TRBV18
j_call: TRBJ2-7
cdr3_aa: CASSPYTGKPYEQYF

v_call: TRBV5-8
j_call: TRBJ2-5
cdr3_aa: CASSPGVGRLQETQYF

v_call: TRBV7-9
j_call: TRBJ2-5
cdr3_aa: CASSMTGGIGETQYF

v_call: TRBV7-2
j_call: TRBJ2-3
cdr3_aa: CASSLGGAGDTQYF

v_call: TRBV5-1
j_call: TRBJ2-5
cdr3_aa: CASSWRRLEETQYF

v_call: TRBV4-1
j_call: TRBJ2-7
cdr3_aa: CASSQAGGRRPYEQYF

v_call: TRBV30
j_call: TRBJ2-7
cdr3_aa: CAWSVSRSYEQYF

v_call: TRBV4-1
j_call: TRBJ2-3
cdr3_aa: CASSQGTSGRMYTQYF

v_call: TRBV9
j_call: TRBJ2-5
cdr3_aa: CASSVATATQETQYF

v_call: TRBV9
j_call: TRBJ2-2
cdr3_aa: CASSGGVERPSGELFF

v_call: TRBV30
j_call: TRBJ2-3
cdr3_aa: CAWSVGNRNTQYF